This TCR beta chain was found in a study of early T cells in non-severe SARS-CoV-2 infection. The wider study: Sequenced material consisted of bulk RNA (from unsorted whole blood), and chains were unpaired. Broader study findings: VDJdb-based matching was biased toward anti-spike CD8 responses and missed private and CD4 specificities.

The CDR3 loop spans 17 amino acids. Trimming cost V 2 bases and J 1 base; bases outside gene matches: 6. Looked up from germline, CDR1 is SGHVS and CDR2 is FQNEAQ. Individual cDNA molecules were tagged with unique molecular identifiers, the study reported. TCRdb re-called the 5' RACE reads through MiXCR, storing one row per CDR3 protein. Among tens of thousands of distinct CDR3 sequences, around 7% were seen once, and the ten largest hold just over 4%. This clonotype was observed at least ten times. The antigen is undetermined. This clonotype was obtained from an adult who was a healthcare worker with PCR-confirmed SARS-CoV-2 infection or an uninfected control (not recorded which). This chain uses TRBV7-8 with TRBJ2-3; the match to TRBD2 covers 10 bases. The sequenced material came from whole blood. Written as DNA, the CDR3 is TGTGCCAGCAGCTTAACGGCTAGCGGGGGCCGCACAGATACGCAGTATTTT. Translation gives CASSLTASGGRTDTQYF.